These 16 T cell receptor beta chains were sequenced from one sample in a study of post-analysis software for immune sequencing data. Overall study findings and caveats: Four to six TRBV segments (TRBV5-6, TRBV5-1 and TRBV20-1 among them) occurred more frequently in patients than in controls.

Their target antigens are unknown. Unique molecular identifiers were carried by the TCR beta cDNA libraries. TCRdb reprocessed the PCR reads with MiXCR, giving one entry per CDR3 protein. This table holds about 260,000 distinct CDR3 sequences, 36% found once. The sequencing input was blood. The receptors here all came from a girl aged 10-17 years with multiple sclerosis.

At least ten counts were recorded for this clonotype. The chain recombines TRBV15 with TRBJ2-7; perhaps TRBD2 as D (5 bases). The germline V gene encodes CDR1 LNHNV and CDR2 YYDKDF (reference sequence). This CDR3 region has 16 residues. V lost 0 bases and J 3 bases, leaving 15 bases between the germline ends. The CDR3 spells CATSRDSGRRYYEQYF. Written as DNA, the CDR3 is TGTGCCACCAGCAGAGATTCGGGCAGGAGGTACTACGAGCAGTACTTC.

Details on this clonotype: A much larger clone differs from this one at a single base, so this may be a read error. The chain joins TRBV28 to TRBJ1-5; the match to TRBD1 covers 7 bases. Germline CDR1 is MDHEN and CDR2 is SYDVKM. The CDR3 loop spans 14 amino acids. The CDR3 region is CTSSQGGSNQPQHF. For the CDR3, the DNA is TGTACCAGCAGTCAGGGGGGTAGCAATCAGCCCCAGCATTTT.

In nucleotides, the CDR3 is TGTGCCAGCAGCCTGAACGGGACGGGGGTCACAGATACGCAGTATTTT. Protein product: CASSLNGTGVTDTQYF. The V gene is TRBV11-2, the J gene TRBJ2-3, with TRBD2 as a possible D gene (6 bases). V lost 5 bases and J 2 bases, leaving 17 bases between the germline ends. The CDR3 totals 16 residues. Germline loops: CDR1 SGHAT, CDR2 FQNNGV. The whole variable domain, remainder taken from reference TRBV11-2 and TRBJ2-3, is EAGVAQSPRYKIIEKRQSVAFWCNPISGHATLYWYQQILGQGPKLLIQFQNNGVVDDSQLPKDRFSAERLKGVDSTLKIQPAKLEDSAVYLCASSLNGTGVTDTQYFGPGTRLTVL.

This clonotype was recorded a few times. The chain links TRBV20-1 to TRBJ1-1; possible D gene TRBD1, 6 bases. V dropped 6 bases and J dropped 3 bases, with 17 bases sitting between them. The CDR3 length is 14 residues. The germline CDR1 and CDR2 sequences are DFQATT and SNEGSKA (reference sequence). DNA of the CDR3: TGCAGTGCCCGGGAGGAACAGGGAGACACTGAAGCTTTCTTT. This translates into CSAREEQGDTEAFF.

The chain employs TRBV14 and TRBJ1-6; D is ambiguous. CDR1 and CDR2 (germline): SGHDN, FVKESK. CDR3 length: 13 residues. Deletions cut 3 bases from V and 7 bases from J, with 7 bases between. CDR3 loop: CASSQGMNSPLHF. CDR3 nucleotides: TGTGCCAGCAGCCAGGGTATGAATTCACCCCTCCACTTT. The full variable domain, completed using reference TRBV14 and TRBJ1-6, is EAGVTQFPSHSVIEKGQTVTLRCDPISGHDNLYWYRRVMGKEIKFLLHFVKESKQDESGMPNNRFLAERTGGTYSTLKVQPAELEDSGVYFCASSQGMNSPLHFGNGTRLTVT.

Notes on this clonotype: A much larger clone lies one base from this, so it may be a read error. The CDR3 DNA sequence: TGTACCAGCAGCCCACCCTGGTTCCAAGAGACCCAGTACTTC. It yields the protein CTSSPPWFQETQYF. The genes are TRBV13 and TRBJ2-5; D remains unclear. Germline V gene sequence: CDR1 PRHDT, CDR2 FYEKMQ (reference sequence). This CDR3 has 14 residues.

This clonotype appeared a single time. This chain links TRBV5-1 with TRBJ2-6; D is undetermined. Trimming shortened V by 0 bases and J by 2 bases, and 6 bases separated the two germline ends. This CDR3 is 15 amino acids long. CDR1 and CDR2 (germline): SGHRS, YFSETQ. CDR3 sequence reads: CASSLERTGANVLTF. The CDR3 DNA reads TGCGCCAGCAGCTTGGAACGGACTGGGGCCAACGTCCTGACTTTC.

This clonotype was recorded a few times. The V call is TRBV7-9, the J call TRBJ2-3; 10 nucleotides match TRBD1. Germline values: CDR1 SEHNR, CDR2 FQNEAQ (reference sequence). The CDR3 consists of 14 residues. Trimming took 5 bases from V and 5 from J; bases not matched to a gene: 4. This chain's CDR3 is CASSGTGAEDTQYF. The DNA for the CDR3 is TGTGCCAGCAGCGGGACAGGGGCCGAAGATACGCAGTATTTT.

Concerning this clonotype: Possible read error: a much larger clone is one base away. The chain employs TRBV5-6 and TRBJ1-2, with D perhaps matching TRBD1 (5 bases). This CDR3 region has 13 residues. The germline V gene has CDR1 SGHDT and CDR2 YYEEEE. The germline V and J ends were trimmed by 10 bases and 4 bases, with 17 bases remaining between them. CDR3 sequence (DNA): TGTGCCGGCGGGACGAGGGACGGCTATGGCTACACCTTC. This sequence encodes CAGGTRDGYGYTF.

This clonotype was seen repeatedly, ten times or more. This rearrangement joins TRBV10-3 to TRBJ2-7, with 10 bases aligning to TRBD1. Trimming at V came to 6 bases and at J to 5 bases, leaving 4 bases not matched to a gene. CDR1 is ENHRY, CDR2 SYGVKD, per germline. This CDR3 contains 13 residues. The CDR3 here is CAIRGQGPHEQYF. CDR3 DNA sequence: TGTGCCATCAGGGGACAGGGGCCCCACGAGCAGTACTTC.

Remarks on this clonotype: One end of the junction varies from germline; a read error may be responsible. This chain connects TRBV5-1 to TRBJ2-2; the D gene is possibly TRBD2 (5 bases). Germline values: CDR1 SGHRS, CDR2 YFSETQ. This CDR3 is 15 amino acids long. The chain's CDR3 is CASSLNPNGPGERFF. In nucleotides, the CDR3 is TGCGCCAGCAGCTTGAATCCCAACGGACCCGGGGAGCGGTTTTTT.

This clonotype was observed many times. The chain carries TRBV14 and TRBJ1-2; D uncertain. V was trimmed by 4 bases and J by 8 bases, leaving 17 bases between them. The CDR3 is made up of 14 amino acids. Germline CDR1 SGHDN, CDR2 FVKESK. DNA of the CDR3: TGTGCCAGCAGCCCCCGGGAGAGCGGCGGCGGCTACACCTTC. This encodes CASSPRESGGGYTF.

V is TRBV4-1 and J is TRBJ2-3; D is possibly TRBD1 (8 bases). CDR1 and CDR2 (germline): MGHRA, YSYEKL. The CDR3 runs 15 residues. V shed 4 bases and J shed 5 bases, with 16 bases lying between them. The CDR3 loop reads CASSRGQGGIDTQYF. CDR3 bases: TGCGCCAGCAGCCGAGGACAGGGAGGGATAGATACGCAGTATTTT.

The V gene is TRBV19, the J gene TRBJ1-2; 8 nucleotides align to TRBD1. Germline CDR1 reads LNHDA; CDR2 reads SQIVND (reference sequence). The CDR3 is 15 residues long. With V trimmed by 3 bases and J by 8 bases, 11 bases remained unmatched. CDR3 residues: CASSIGQGPLDGYTF. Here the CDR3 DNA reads TGTGCCAGTAGTATTGGACAGGGCCCCCTCGACGGCTACACCTTC.

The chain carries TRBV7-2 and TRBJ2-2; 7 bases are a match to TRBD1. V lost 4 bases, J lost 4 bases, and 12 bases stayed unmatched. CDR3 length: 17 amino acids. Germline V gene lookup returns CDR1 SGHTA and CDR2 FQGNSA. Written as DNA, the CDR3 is TGTGCCAGCAGCTCATATCTTGACAGGGCCCCCACCGGGGAGCTGTTTTTT. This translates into CASSSYLDRAPTGELFF.

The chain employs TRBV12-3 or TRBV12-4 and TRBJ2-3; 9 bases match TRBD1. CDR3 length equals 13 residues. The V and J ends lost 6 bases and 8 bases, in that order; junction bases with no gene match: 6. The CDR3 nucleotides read TGTGCCAGCAGCTCGGGACAGGGCATTACGCAGTATTTT. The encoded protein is CASSSGQGITQYF.